These 4 T cell receptor beta chains share one sample of origin, sequenced in a study of post-analysis software for immune sequencing data. Study results and caveats: There were a few TRBV segments more frequent in patients than controls, and TRBV5-6, TRBV5-1 and TRBV20-1 were among them.

Libraries were made from TCR beta cDNA, and they carried unique molecular identifiers. Each CDR3 protein is one row after TCRdb ran MiXCR on the PCR reads. The sample yields about 210,000 distinct CDR3 sequences, 29% seen once. The antigens of these receptors remain unknown. Sequencing was done on a sample of blood. These receptors all stem from a girl aged 2-17 years with multiple sclerosis.

This clonotype was found a few times. The rearrangement joins TRBV13 to TRBJ1-6; D remains unclear. V was trimmed by 5 bases and J by 10 bases, leaving 15 bases between them. Germline values: CDR1 PRHDT, CDR2 FYEKMQ (reference sequence). The CDR3 has 14 residues. CDR3 sequence (DNA): TGTGCCAGCAGCGCCTCACAGAGAGGATCACCCCTCCACTTT. Translated: CASSASQRGSPLHF.

This chain joins TRBV15 and TRBJ1-6; D is uncertain. V was pared by 1 base and J by 6 bases, with 19 bases between. Germline CDR1 and CDR2: LNHNV and YYDKDF (reference sequence). The CDR3 has 18 amino acids. Here the CDR3 DNA reads TGTGCCACCAGCAGAGCAAGGGAACCCCGGGGAACTAATTCACCCCTCCACTTT. Translating it yields CATSRAREPRGTNSPLHF.

As concerns this clonotype: The junction departs from the called germline gene at one end, perhaps through a read error. CDR3 loop: CAGSLALGVEDDTEAFF. CDR3 DNA sequence: TGTGCCGGCAGTTTAGCGCTCGGGGTTGAGGATGACACTGAAGCTTTCTTT. The rearrangement links TRBV12-3 or TRBV12-4 to TRBJ1-1, with D unclear. This CDR3 is built from 17 residues.

The genes are TRBV28 and TRBJ2-7; D may match TRBD1 or TRBD2 (6 bases each). The CDR3 covers 14 residues. Per the germline V gene, CDR1 is MDHEN and CDR2 is SYDVKM. The V and J ends lost 5 bases and 6 bases respectively, with 17 bases between them. CDR3 nucleotides: TGTGCCAGCAGTCACGGGGGCTACTTGCCCGAGCAGTACTTC. Translation gives CASSHGGYLPEQYF.